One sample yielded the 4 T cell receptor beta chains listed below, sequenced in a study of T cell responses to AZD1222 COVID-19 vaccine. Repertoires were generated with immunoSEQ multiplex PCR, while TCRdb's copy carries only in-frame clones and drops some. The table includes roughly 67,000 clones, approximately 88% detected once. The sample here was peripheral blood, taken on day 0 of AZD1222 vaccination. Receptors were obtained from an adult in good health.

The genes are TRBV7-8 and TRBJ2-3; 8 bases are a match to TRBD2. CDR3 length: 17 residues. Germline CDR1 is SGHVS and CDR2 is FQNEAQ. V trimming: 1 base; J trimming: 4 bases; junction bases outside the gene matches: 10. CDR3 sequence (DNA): TGTGCCAGCAGCTTAGAGTGGCGGGGGGCAAGAGCAGATACGCAGTATTTT. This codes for CASSLEWRGARADTQYF.

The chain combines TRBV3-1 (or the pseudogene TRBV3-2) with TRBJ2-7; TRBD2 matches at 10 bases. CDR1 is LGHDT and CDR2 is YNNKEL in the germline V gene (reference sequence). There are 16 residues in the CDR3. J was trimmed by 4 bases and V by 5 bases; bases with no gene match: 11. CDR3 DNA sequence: TGTGCCAGCAGCGGTCTCCCAGCGGGGGGGCCGTACGAGCAGTACTTC. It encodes CASSGLPAGGPYEQYF.

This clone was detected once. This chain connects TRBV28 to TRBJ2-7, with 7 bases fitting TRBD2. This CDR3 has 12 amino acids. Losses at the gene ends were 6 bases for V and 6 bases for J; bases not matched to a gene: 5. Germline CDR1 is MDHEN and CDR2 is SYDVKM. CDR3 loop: CASSRLASEQYF. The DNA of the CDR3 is TGTGCCAGCAGCCGACTAGCATCCGAGCAGTACTTC.

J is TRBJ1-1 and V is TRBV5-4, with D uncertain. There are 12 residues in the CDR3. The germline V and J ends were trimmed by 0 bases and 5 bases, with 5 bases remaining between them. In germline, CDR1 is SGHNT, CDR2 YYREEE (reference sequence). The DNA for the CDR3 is TGTGCCAGCAGCTTGGCTTCTACTGAAGCTTTCTTT. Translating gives CASSLASTEAFF.